The T cell receptor (beta chain) under discussion was sequenced for a study of blood T cell repertoires in COVID-19. Per the original data handling: Nucleated cell counts were estimated from reference gene primer amplification. The data were produced by immunoSEQ multiplex PCR, yet TCRdb's version contains in-frame clones alone and is incomplete. V and J calls and clone size are given by that table; D and trimming were obtained from the DNA. This table has about 240,000 clones, 80% to 90% appearing once. Germline lookup yields CDR1 SGDLS and CDR2 YYNGEE. Trimming removed 2 bases from V and 12 bases from J; junction bases left unmatched: 5. This CDR3 spans 12 amino acids.

Sequencing was carried out using PBMCs or T cells enriched from blood (not recorded which). This receptor was identified in a woman aged 25 to 39 with acute COVID-19. The chain is built from TRBV9 and TRBJ1-2; TRBD1 aligns across 9 bases. For the CDR3, the DNA is TGTGCCAGCAGCGTCGGGACAGGGTATCACACCTTC. This sequence encodes CASSVGTGYHTF.